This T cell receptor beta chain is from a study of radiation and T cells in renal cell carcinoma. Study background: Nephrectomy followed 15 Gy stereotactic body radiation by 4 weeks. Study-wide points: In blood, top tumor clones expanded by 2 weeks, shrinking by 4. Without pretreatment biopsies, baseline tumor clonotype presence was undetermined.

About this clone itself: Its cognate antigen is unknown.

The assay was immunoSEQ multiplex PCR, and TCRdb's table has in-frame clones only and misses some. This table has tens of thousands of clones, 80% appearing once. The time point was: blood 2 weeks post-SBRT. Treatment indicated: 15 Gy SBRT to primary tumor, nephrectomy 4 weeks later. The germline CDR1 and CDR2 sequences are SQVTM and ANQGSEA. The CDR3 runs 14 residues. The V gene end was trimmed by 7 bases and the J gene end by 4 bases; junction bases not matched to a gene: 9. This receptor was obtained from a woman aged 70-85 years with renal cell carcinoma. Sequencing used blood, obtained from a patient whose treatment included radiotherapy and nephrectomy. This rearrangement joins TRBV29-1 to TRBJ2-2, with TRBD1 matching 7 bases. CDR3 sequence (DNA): TGCAGCGCAAGCCGGGACAGTTCCACCGGGGAGCTGTTTTTT. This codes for CSASRDSSTGELFF.